One T cell receptor (beta chain) is described in this entry. The data derive from a study of T cell responses to AZD1222 COVID-19 vaccine. Using immunoSEQ multiplex PCR, the repertoire was profiled, and TCRdb retains in-frame clones only, with some absent. The table records some 95,000 clones, roughly 90% of them present only once. Germline CDR1 SNHLY, CDR2 FYNNEI. The CDR3 has 13 amino acids. With 1 base removed from V and 3 bases from J, the gap between germline ends came to 5 bases. The receptor comes from an adult who received the AZD1222 COVID-19 vaccine. The chain joins TRBV2 to TRBJ2-3, with D hard to call. Sequences were derived from peripheral blood, sampled 28 days after the second AZD1222 dose. The CDR3 coding sequence is TGTGCCAGCAGTGAAGGGAGTACAGATACGCAGTATTTT. Encoded protein: CASSEGSTDTQYF. The whole variable domain, filled in from reference TRBV2 and TRBJ2-3, reads EPEVTQTPSHQVTQMGQEVILRCVPISNHLYFYWYRQILGQKVEFLVSFYNNEISEKSEIFDDQFSVERPDGSNFTLKIRSTKLEDSAMYFCASSEGSTDTQYFGPGTRLTVL.